Listed here are 10 T cell receptor beta chains from one sample, sequenced in a study of vaccination and CD4 T cells after COVID-19. No antigens are known for them. An Oncomine TCR Beta short-read assay was used to sequence the DNA from cultured CD4+ T cells. TCRdb fed the PCR reads into MiXCR, producing one record per CDR3 protein. The sample consists of under 25,000 distinct CDR3 sequences, 44% of them appearing once. As to treatment: approximately 9-day PBMC culture with coronavirus spike peptide pools or control peptides (ViraFEST assay). The specimen was CD4+ T cells from blood, cultured in vitro, collected before SARS-CoV-2 vaccination. Receptors were obtained from a human donor who had recovered from COVID-19.

V gene TRBV20-1 combines with J gene TRBJ2-5; the D gene is possibly TRBD1 (5 bases). Germline V CDR1 and CDR2: DFQATT, SNEGSKA (reference sequence). V shed 3 bases and J shed 5 bases, with 16 bases lying between them. The length of the CDR3 is 14 residues. CDR3: CSASLRQGGETQYF. CDR3 DNA: TGCAGTGCTAGCCTGCGCCAGGGTGGGGAGACCCAGTACTTC.

This clonotype was detected a few times. The chain recombines TRBV28 with TRBJ1-5; no reliable D call. The CDR3 runs 16 residues. Germline CDR1 reads MDHEN; CDR2 reads SYDVKM. V lost 3 bases and J lost 0, with 12 bases in between. CDR3 amino acids: CASSFLDVYSNQPQHF. CDR3 nucleotide sequence: TGTGCCAGCAGTTTCTTGGACGTTTATAGCAATCAGCCCCAGCATTTT.

The chain has TRBV7-2 and TRBJ2-3; TRBD2 might be the D (6 bases). Looked up from germline, CDR1 is SGHTA and CDR2 is FQGNSA. The V end was cut by 3 bases, the J end by 1 base, with 11 bases between. The CDR3 totals 15 residues. For the CDR3, the DNA is TGTGCCAGCAGCTTTAATCCGGGGGGCACAGATACGCAGTATTTT. This codes for CASSFNPGGTDTQYF.

The chain is built from TRBV2 and TRBJ1-2, with 10 bases matching TRBD1. This CDR3 has 13 amino acids. Germline lookup yields CDR1 SNHLY and CDR2 FYNNEI. V was pared by 6 bases and J by 7 bases, with 5 bases of the junction left unmatched. The CDR3: CASRGGTGVGYTF. The DNA for the CDR3 is TGTGCCAGCAGGGGGGGGACAGGGGTTGGCTACACCTTC.

This rearrangement joins TRBV11-3 to TRBJ2-2; no definite D call. This CDR3 contains 14 residues. CDR1 and CDR2 from the germline V gene are SGHNT and YENEEA. The V end was cut by 1 base, the J end by 5 bases, with 8 bases between. The CDR3, as DNA: TGTGCCAGCAGCTTAGGTAGAATGACCGGGGAGCTGTTTTTT. Translating it yields CASSLGRMTGELFF.

The sample holds a few counts of this clonotype. V usage is TRBV19 and J usage is TRBJ2-5, with a weak D call TRBD2 (5 bases). The germline CDR1 and CDR2 sequences are LNHDA and SQIVND (reference sequence). The length of the CDR3 is 14 residues. The V end lost 5 bases, the J end lost 2 bases, and 12 bases lay between the germline ends. The CDR3 coding sequence is TGTGCCAGTAGTCCTGCCGAGCGGCAAGAGACCCAGTACTTC. This gives the protein CASSPAERQETQYF.

CDR3 protein: CASSSGQGTFF. Here the CDR3 DNA reads TGTGCCAGCAGCTCCGGACAGGGGACGTTCTTC. This chain connects TRBV7-3 to TRBJ2-1; the match to TRBD1 covers 9 bases. V gave up 4 bases and J gave up 15 bases; unmatched junction bases: 4. Per germline, CDR1 SGHTA and CDR2 FQGTGA. The CDR3 runs to 11 residues.

The sample holds a few counts of this clonotype. CDR3: CASSLAGTSAGGQYF. DNA of the CDR3: TGTGCCAGCAGCTTAGCCGGGACTAGCGCGGGGGGGCAGTACTTC. This chain connects TRBV7-2 to TRBJ2-7; TRBD2 matches at 10 bases. With 0 bases clipped from V and 9 bases from J, the junction kept 8 bases outside the gene matches. Germline V gene sequence: CDR1 SGHTA, CDR2 FQGNSA. The length of the CDR3 is 15 residues.

The chain carries TRBV20-1 and TRBJ1-1, with D perhaps matching TRBD1 (5 bases). The CDR3 runs to 15 residues. Trimming left V 6 bases short and J 2 bases short, with 19 bases between. Germline V gene data show CDR1 as DFQATT and CDR2 as SNEGSKA (reference sequence). The CDR3 DNA reads as TGCAGTGCCCTCGGGGGGGGAACGTCAAACACTGAAGCTTTCTTT. This translates into CSALGGGTSNTEAFF.

The chain combines TRBV4-2 with TRBJ1-2, with D possibly matching TRBD1 (5 bases). Germline V lookup: CDR1 LGHNA, CDR2 YNFKEQ. The CDR3 has 16 amino acids. Deletions cut 0 bases from V and 4 bases from J, with 15 bases between. The CDR3 bases are TGTGCCAGCAGCCAAGATGGCCAGGGATATTTCTATGGCTACACCTTC. Protein: CASSQDGQGYFYGYTF.